This T cell receptor (beta chain) was sequenced for a study of cytomegalovirus exposure and HLA in healthy donors. Study-wide results and limits: In an earlier analysis, most TCR beta V segments were productive about 87% or about 30% of the time.

V shed 0 bases and J shed 3 bases, with 10 bases lying between them. The length of the CDR3 is 14 residues. Per germline, CDR1 SGHDT and CDR2 YYEEEE. This clone turned up a few times. Its target is unknown. PCR used 60 Vbeta primers and 13 Jbeta primers. This table comes from immunoSEQ multiplex PCR, and its TCRdb copy is limited to in-frame clones, with some not included. The data contain about 93,000 clones, around 84% of them seen just once; the ten biggest clones take up about 3.5%. This chain links TRBV5-6 with TRBJ2-7, with D tentatively TRBD1 (6 bases). The sequence derives from a woman in her forties in good health and CMV-seronegative. The sequenced sample was PBMCs. The CDR3 loop reads CASSLGTASYEQYF. The DNA of the CDR3 is TGTGCCAGCAGCTTGGGGACAGCGAGCTACGAGCAGTACTTC.